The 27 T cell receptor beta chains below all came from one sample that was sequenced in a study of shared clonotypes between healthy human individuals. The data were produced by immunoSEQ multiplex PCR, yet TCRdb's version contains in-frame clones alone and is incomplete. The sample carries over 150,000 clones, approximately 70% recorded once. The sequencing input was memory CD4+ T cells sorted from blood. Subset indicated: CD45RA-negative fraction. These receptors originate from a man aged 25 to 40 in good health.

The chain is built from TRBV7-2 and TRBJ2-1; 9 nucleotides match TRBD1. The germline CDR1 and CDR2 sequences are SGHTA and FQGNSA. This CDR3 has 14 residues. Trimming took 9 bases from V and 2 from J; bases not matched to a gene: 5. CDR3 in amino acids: CASTRDRAYNEQFF. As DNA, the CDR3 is TGTGCCAGTACGCGGGACAGGGCCTACAATGAGCAGTTCTTC.

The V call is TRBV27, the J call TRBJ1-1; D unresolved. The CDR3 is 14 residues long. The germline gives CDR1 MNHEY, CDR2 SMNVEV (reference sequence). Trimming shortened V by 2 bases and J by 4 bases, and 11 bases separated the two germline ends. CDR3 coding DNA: TGTGCCAGCAGTTTAGCTCAGACTACCACTGAAGCTTTCTTT. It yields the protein CASSLAQTTTEAFF.

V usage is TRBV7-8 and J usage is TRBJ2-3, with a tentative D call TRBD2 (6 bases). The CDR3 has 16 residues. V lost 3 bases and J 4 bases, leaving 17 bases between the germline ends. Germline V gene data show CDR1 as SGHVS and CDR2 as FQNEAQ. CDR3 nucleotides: TGTGCCAGCAGCTTTAATACGGGAGTATTAGCAGATACGCAGTATTTT. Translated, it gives CASSFNTGVLADTQYF.

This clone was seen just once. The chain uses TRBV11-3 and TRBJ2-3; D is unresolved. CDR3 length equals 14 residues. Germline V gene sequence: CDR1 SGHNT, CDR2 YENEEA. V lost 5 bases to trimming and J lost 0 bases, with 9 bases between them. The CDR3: CASSLISSTDTQYF. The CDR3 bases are TGTGCCAGCAGCCTTATATCCAGCACAGATACGCAGTATTTT.

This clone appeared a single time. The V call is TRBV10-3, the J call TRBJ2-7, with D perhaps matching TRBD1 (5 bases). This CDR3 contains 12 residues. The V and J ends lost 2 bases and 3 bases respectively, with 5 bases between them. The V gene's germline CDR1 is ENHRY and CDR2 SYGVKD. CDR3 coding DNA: TGTGCCATCAGTGAGAGGGGCTACGAGCAGTACTTC. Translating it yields CAISERGYEQYF.

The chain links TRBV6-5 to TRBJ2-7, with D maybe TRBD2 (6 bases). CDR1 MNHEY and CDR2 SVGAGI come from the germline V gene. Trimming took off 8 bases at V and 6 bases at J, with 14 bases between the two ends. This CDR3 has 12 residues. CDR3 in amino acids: CASYRSGGEQYF. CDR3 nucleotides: TGTGCCAGCTACCGCTCCGGGGGCGAGCAGTACTTC.

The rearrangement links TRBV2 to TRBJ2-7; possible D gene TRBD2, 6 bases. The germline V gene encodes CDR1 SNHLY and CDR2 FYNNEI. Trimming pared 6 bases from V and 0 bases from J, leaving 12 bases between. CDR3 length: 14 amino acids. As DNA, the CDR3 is TGTGCCAGCAGAGCGGAGGGGAGCTCCTACGAGCAGTACTTC. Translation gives CASRAEGSSYEQYF.

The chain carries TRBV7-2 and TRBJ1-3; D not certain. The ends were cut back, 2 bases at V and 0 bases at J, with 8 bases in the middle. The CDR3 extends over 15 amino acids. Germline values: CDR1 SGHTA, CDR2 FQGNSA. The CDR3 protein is CASSLIGGSGNTIYF. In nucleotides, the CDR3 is TGTGCCAGCAGCTTAATAGGTGGCTCTGGAAACACCATATATTTT. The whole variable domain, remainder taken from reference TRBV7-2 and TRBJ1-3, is GAGVSQSPSNKVTEKGKDVELRCDPISGHTALYWYRQSLGQGLEFLIYFQGNSAPDKSGLPSDRFSAERTGGSVSTLTIQRTQQEDSAVYLCASSLIGGSGNTIYFGEGSWLTVV.

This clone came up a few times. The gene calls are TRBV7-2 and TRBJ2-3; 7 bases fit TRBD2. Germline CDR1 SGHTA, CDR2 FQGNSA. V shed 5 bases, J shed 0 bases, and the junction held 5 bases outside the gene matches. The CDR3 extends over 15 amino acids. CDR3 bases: TGTGCCAGCAGCCGATCTAGCGGCAGCACAGATACGCAGTATTTT. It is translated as CASSRSSGSTDTQYF.

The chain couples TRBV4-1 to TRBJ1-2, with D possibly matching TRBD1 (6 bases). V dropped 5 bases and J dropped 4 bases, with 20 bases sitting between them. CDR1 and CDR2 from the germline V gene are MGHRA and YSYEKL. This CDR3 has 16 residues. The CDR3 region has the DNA TGCGCCAGCAGCTTCGAAAACAGGGAAGGGGGCTATGGCTACACCTTC. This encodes CASSFENREGGYGYTF.

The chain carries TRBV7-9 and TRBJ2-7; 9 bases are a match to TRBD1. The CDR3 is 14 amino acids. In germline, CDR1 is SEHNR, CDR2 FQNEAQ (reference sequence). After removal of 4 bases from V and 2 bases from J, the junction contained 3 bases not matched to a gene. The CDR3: CASSSDRGTYEQYF. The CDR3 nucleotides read TGTGCCAGCAGCTCTGACAGGGGGACCTACGAGCAGTACTTC.

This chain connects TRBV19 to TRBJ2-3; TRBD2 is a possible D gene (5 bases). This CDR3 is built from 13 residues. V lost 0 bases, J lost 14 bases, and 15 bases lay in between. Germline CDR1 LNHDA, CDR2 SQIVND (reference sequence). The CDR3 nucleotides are TGTGCCAGTAGTATAGATAGCGACCGCACTCCGTATTTT. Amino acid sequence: CASSIDSDRTPYF.

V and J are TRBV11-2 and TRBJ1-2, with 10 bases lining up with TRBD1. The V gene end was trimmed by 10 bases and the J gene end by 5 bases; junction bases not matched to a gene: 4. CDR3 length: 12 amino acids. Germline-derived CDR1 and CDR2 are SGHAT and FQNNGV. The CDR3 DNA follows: TGTGCCACACGACAGGGGGCGTATGGCTACACCTTC. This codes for CATRQGAYGYTF.

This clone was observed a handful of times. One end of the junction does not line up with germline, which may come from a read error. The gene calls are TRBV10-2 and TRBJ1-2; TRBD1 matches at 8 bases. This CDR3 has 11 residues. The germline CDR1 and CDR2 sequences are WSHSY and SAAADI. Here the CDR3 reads CASSDDRGRVF. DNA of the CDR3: TGCGCCAGCAGTGATGACAGGGGTAGAGTCTTC.

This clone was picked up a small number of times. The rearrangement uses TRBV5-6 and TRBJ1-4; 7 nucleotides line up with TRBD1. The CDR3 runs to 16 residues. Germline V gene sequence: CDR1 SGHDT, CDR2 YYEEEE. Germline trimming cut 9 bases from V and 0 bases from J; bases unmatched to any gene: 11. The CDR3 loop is CAKSPGQRPTNEKLFF. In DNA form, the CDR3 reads TGTGCCAAGAGTCCGGGACAGCGACCAACTAATGAAAAACTGTTTTTT.

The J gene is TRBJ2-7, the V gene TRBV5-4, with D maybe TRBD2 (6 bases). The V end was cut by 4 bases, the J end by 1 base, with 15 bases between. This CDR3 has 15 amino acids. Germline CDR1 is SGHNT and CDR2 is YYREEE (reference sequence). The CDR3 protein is CASSLIAVGSYEQYF. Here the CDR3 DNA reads TGTGCCAGCAGCCTGATAGCGGTGGGGTCCTACGAGCAGTACTTC.

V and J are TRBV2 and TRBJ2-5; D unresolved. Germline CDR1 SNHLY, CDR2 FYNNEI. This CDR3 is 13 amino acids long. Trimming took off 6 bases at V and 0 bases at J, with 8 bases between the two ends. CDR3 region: CASSGRYQETQYF. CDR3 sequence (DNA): TGTGCCAGCAGCGGGCGTTACCAAGAGACCCAGTACTTC.

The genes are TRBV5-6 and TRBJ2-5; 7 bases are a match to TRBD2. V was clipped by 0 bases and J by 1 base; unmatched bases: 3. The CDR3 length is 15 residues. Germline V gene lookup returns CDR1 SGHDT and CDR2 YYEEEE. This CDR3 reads CASSLVGLGQETQYF. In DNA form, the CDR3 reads TGTGCCAGCAGCTTGGTCGGACTAGGCCAAGAGACCCAGTACTTC.

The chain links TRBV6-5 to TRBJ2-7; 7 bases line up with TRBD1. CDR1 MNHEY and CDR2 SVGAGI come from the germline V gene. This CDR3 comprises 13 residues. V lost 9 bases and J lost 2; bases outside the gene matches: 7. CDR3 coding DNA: TGTGCCAGTACAGGGGCGGCGACCTACGAGCAGTACTTC. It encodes CASTGAATYEQYF.

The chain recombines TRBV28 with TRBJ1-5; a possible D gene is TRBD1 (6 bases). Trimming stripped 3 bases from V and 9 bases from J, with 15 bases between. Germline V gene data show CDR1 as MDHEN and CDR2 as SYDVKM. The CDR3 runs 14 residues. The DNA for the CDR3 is TGTGCCAGCAGTTTGGAGGGACATCGTCGGCCCCAGCATTTT. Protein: CASSLEGHRRPQHF.

Here the CDR3 reads CASSRSRGLAGKETQYF. The CDR3 bases are TGTGCCAGCAGCCGAAGTCGAGGACTAGCGGGAAAAGAGACCCAGTACTTC. J is TRBJ2-5 and V is TRBV7-9, with 12 bases aligning to TRBD2. With 5 bases clipped from V and 3 bases from J, the junction kept 10 bases outside the gene matches. The germline V gene has CDR1 SEHNR and CDR2 FQNEAQ (reference sequence). The CDR3 is 17 amino acids.

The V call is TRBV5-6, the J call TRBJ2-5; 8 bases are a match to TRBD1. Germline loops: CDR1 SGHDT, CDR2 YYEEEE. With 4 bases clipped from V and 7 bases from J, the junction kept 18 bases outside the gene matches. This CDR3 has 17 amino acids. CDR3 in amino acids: CASSPPRGGRGPGTQYF. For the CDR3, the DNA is TGTGCCAGCAGCCCGCCGAGGGGCGGCAGGGGGCCTGGGACCCAGTACTTC.

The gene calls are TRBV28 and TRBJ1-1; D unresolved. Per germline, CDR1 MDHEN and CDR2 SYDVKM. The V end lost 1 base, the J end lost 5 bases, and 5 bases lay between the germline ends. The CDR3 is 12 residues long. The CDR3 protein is CASSLLETEAFF. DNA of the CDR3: TGTGCCAGCAGTTTATTAGAAACTGAAGCTTTCTTT.

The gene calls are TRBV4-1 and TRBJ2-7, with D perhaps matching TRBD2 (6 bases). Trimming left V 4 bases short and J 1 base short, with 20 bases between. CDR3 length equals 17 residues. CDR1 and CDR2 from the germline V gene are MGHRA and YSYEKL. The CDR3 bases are TGCGCCAGCAGCCGCATAGGCCTCGGGACTGCGTCCTACGAGCAGTACTTC. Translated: CASSRIGLGTASYEQYF.

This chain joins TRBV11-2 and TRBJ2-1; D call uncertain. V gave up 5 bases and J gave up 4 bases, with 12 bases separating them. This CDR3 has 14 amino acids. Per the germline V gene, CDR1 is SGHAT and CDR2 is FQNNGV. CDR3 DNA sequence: TGTGCCAGCAGCCTAGGGCCAGCATACAATGAGCAGTTCTTC. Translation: CASSLGPAYNEQFF. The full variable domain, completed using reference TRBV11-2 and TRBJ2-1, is EAGVAQSPRYKIIEKRQSVAFWCNPISGHATLYWYQQILGQGPKLLIQFQNNGVVDDSQLPKDRFSAERLKGVDSTLKIQPAKLEDSAVYLCASSLGPAYNEQFFGPGTRLTVL.

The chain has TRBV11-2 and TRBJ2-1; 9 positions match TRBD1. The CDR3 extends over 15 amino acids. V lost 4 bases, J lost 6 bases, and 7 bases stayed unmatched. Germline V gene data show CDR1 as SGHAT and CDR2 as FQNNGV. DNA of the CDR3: TGTGCCAGCAGCTACGCCGGGACAGGGAGCAATGAGCAGTTCTTC. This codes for CASSYAGTGSNEQFF.

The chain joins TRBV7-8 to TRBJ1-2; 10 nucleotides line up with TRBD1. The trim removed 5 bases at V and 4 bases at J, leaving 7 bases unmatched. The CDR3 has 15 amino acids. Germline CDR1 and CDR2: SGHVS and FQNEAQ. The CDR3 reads CASSIDRGQIYGYTF. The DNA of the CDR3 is TGTGCCAGCAGCATTGACAGGGGGCAGATCTATGGCTACACCTTC.